These 9 T cell receptor beta chains share one sample of origin, sequenced in a study of blood T cell repertoires in COVID-19. Produced via immunoSEQ multiplex PCR; TCRdb's table is partial and in-frame only. The table lists about 230,000 clones, roughly 84% of them singletons. Sequencing used peripheral blood. The receptors come from a man between 40 and 49 years old with acute or convalescent COVID-19.

The V and J genes are TRBV2 and TRBJ1-2; D uncertain. Per germline, CDR1 SNHLY and CDR2 FYNNEI. Trimming pared 9 bases from V and 4 bases from J, leaving 12 bases between. The CDR3 loop spans 12 amino acids. CDR3 in amino acids: CARGVRSYGYTF. The CDR3 DNA is TGTGCCAGGGGCGTCAGGTCCTATGGCTACACCTTC.

The chain carries TRBV5-6 and TRBJ2-5; 11 bases are shared with TRBD2. The germline V gene encodes CDR1 SGHDT and CDR2 YYEEEE. This CDR3 contains 15 residues. J gave up 5 bases and V 2 bases, and 5 bases lay outside the gene matches. The CDR3 DNA sequence: TGTGCCAGCAGCTTTCATCGGACTAGCGGGGAGACCCAGTACTTC. Its protein is CASSFHRTSGETQYF.

This clone was detected only once. This sequence joins TRBV12-3 or TRBV12-4 and TRBJ2-1; 7 nucleotides match TRBD2. The CDR3 runs to 13 residues. With 2 bases clipped from V and 7 bases from J, the junction kept 2 bases outside the gene matches. CDR3 in DNA: TGTGCCAGCAGTTTACGGGAGGTTAATGAGCAGTTCTTC. Protein product: CASSLREVNEQFF.

This clone appeared once. The J gene is TRBJ2-7, the V gene TRBV7-2; D is possibly TRBD2 (5 bases). Between the trimmed V and J ends, which lost 2 bases and 3 bases, there was a span of 14 bases. The CDR3 sequence is 15 residues long. CDR1 is SGHTA, CDR2 FQGNSA, per germline. This chain's CDR3 is CASSLWPRGSYEQYF. CDR3 nucleotide sequence: TGTGCCAGCAGCTTATGGCCTAGAGGGAGCTACGAGCAGTACTTC.

The chain uses TRBV30 and TRBJ2-1; D may be TRBD2 (6 bases). The CDR3 is 13 residues long. V was pared by 3 bases and J by 5 bases, with 11 bases between. Germline V gene sequence: CDR1 GTSNPN, CDR2 SVGIG (reference sequence). The CDR3, as DNA: TGTGCCTGGAGCGGCGGACTACACAATGAGCAGTTCTTC. Translated, it gives CAWSGGLHNEQFF.

The chain recombines TRBV5-8 with TRBJ2-5; 12 bases are shared with TRBD2. The CDR3 totals 16 residues. V gave up 3 bases and J gave up 2 bases; unmatched junction bases: 5. Germline-derived CDR1 and CDR2 are SGHTS and YDEGEE. CDR3 protein: CASSYIGLAGQETQYF. The CDR3 region has the DNA TGTGCCAGCAGCTATATCGGACTAGCGGGACAAGAGACCCAGTACTTC. The full variable domain, with the rest looked up from reference TRBV5-8 and TRBJ2-5, is EAGVTQSPTHLIKTRGQQATLRCSPISGHTSVYWYQQALGLGLQFLLWYDEGEERNRGNFPPRFSGRQFPNYSSELNVNALELEDSALYLCASSYIGLAGQETQYFGPGTRLLVL.

This chain links TRBV5-6 with TRBJ2-1; 12 bases are shared with TRBD2. CDR3 length equals 15 residues. CDR1 and CDR2 from the germline V gene are SGHDT and YYEEEE. Trimming cost V 4 bases and J 9 bases; bases outside gene matches: 8. For the CDR3, the DNA is TGTGCCAGCAGCCCCCAACTAGCGGGAGGCGGTGAGCAGTTCTTC. Translated: CASSPQLAGGGEQFF.

V is TRBV6-5 and J is TRBJ1-5; possible D gene TRBD1, 5 bases. CDR3 length equals 14 residues. Germline V gene sequence: CDR1 MNHEY, CDR2 SVGAGI. Trimming shortened V by 7 bases and J by 0 bases, and 10 bases separated the two germline ends. The CDR3 sequence: CASNGGASNQPQHF. CDR3 coding DNA: TGTGCCAGCAATGGAGGGGCTAGCAATCAGCCCCAGCATTTT.

The chain carries TRBV11-2 and TRBJ1-2; 7 bases map to TRBD1. Germline lookup yields CDR1 SGHAT and CDR2 FQNNGV. The CDR3 extends over 15 amino acids. V was clipped by 4 bases and J by 3 bases; unmatched bases: 8. CDR3: CASSSRTGSDYGYTF. CDR3 coding DNA: TGTGCCAGCAGCTCCAGGACAGGTTCTGACTATGGCTACACCTTC.